A selection of T cell receptor beta chains follows, all from one sample in a study of blood T cell repertoires in COVID-19. The assay was immunoSEQ multiplex PCR, and TCRdb's table has in-frame clones only and misses some. The sample contains hundreds of thousands of clones, more than 75% of which appear only once. Sequenced input: PBMCs or T cells enriched from blood (not recorded which). The receptors shown here come from a woman aged 45-59 years who had recovered from COVID-19. Both conserved end residues are trimmed from each CDR3. Some rows have no size entry. The others give once, few or many, or a class for an expanded clone.

CDR3aa: ASSQLGYSYNEQF; len: 13; abundance: -; v_gene: TRBV6-5; j_gene: TRBJ2-1
CDR3aa: ASSEAEGEASYEQY; len: 14; abundance: -; v_gene: TRBV6-1; j_gene: TRBJ2-7
CDR3aa: ASSLFTGDSGYT; len: 12; abundance: -; v_gene: TRBV27; j_gene: TRBJ1-2
CDR3aa: ASSPGGSYNEQF; len: 12; abundance: once; v_gene: TRBV7-3; j_gene: TRBJ2-1
CDR3aa: ASSPLSGNYGYT; len: 12; abundance: -; v_gene: TRBV9; j_gene: TRBJ1-2
CDR3aa: ASSPGTSGQETQY; len: 13; abundance: -; v_gene: TRBV28; j_gene: TRBJ2-5
CDR3aa: ASSYPWDRGQANYGYT; len: 16; abundance: -; v_gene: TRBV6-2/TRBV6-3; j_gene: TRBJ1-2
CDR3aa: ASSSSEEGTEAF; len: 12; abundance: few; v_gene: TRBV3-1/TRBV3-2; j_gene: TRBJ1-1
CDR3aa: ASSLAGVDTGELF; len: 13; abundance: -; v_gene: TRBV7-2; j_gene: TRBJ2-2
CDR3aa: ASSGTSYNEQF; len: 11; abundance: -; v_gene: TRBV9; j_gene: TRBJ2-1
CDR3aa: ASSPAGGHEQY; len: 11; abundance: -; v_gene: TRBV6-5; j_gene: TRBJ2-7
CDR3aa: ASSMTTSGNSYEQY; len: 14; abundance: -; v_gene: TRBV7-6; j_gene: TRBJ2-7
CDR3aa: ASSLKASLVSYNEQF; len: 15; abundance: -; v_gene: TRBV7-9; j_gene: TRBJ2-1
CDR3aa: ASSLGERRELF; len: 11; abundance: -; v_gene: TRBV12-3/TRBV12-4; j_gene: TRBJ2-2
CDR3aa: SVEVPAGGISYEQY; len: 14; abundance: -; v_gene: TRBV29-1; j_gene: TRBJ2-7
CDR3aa: ASSHNRLGVGAVLGNTIY; len: 18; abundance: -; v_gene: TRBV7-8; j_gene: TRBJ1-3
CDR3aa: ATSRDRGARYGNQPQH; len: 16; abundance: -; v_gene: TRBV15; j_gene: TRBJ1-5
CDR3aa: ASSLVEELF; len: 9; abundance: -; v_gene: TRBV5-5; j_gene: TRBJ1-4